The sequence of this T cell receptor beta chain was determined in a study of blood T cell repertoires in COVID-19. This CDR3 has 15 residues. Trimming took off 5 bases at V and 0 bases at J, with 11 bases between the two ends. Germline V gives CDR1 WSHSY, CDR2 SAAADI. This table comes from immunoSEQ multiplex PCR, and its TCRdb copy is limited to in-frame clones, with some not included. The sample shows 300,000 or so clones, roughly nine tenths of them seen only once. The sequence came from a woman aged 30 to 39 with COVID-19, enrolled during active disease. Sequencing used peripheral blood. V usage is TRBV10-2 and J usage is TRBJ2-1, with D unclear. CDR3 sequence reads: CASSILPSSYNEQFF. CDR3 DNA: TGCGCCAGCAGTATTCTACCGAGCTCCTACAATGAGCAGTTCTTC.